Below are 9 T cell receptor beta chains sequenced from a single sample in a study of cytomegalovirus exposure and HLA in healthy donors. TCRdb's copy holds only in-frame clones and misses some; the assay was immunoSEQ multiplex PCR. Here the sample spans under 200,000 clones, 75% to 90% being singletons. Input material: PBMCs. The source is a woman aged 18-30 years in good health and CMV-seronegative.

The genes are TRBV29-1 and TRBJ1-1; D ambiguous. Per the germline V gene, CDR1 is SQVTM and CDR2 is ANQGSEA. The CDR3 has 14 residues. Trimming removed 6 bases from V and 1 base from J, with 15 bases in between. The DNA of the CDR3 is TGCAGCGTACCTGAGCCGGGAAAGAACACTGAAGCTTTCTTT. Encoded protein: CSVPEPGKNTEAFF. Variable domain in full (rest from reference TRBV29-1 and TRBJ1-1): SAVISQKPSRDICQRGTSLTIQCQVDSQVTMMFWYRQQPGQSLTLIATANQGSEATYESGFVIDKFPISRPNLTFSTLTVSNMSPEDSSIYLCSVPEPGKNTEAFFGQGTRLTVV.

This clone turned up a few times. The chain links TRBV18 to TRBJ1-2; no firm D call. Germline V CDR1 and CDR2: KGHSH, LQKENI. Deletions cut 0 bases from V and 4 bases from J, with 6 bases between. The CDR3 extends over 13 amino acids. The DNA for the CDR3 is TGTGCCAGCTCACCACCCGGGTTCTATGGCTACACCTTC. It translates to CASSPPGFYGYTF.

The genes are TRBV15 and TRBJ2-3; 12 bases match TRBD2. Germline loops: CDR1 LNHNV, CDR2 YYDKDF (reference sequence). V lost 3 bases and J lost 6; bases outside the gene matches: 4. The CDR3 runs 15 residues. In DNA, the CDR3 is TGTGCCACCAGCAGTGGACTAGCGGGAACGGATACGCAGTATTTT. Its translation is CATSSGLAGTDTQYF.

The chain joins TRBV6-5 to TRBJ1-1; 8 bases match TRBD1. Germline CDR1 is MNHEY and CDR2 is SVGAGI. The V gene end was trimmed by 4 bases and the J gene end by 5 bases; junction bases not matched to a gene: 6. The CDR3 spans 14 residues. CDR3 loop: CASSWDRRGTEAFF. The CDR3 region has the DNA TGTGCCAGCAGTTGGGACAGGCGTGGGACTGAAGCTTTCTTT.

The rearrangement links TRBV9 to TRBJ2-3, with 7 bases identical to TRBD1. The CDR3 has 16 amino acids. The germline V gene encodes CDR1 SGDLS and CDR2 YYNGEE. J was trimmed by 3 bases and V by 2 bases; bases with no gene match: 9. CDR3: CASSVAPRTGTDTQYF. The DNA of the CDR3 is TGTGCCAGCAGCGTCGCCCCCCGGACAGGTACAGATACGCAGTATTTT. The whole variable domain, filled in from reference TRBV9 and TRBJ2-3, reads DSGVTQTPKHLITATGQRVTLRCSPRSGDLSVYWYQQSLDQGLQFLIQYYNGEERAKGNILERFSAQQFPDLHSELNLSSLELGDSALYFCASSVAPRTGTDTQYFGPGTRLTVL.

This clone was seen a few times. The CDR3, as DNA: TGTGCCAGCAGCTCCAGGGGACAAGAGACCCAGTACTTC. It codes for CASSSRGQETQYF. The chain is built from TRBV7-3 and TRBJ2-5, with D tentatively TRBD1 (6 bases). This CDR3 contains 13 residues. Germline loops: CDR1 SGHTA, CDR2 FQGTGA. Trimming shortened V by 4 bases and J by 2 bases, and 8 bases separated the two germline ends.

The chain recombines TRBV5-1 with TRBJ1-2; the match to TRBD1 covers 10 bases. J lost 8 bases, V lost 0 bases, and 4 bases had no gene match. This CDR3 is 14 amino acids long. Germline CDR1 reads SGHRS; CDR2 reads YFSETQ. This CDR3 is CASSLGQGARGYTF. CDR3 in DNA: TGCGCCAGCAGCTTGGGACAGGGGGCGCGAGGCTACACCTTC.

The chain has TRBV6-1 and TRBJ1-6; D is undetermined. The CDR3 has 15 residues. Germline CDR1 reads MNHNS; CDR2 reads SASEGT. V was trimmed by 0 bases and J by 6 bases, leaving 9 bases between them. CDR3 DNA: TGTGCCAGCAGTGAAGCCGAGGGTCTTAATTCACCCCTCCACTTT. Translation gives CASSEAEGLNSPLHF.

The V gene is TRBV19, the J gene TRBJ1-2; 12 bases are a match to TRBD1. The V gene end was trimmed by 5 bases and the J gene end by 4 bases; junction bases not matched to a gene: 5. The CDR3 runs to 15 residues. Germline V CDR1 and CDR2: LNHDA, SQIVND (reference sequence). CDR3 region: CASSGTGGFFYGYTF. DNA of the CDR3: TGTGCCAGTAGTGGGACAGGGGGCTTCTTCTATGGCTACACCTTC.